This TCR beta chain derives from a study of identical twins. One entry per CDR3 protein results from TCRdb running MiXCR on the 5' RACE reads. The sample shows 500,000 to 700,000 distinct CDR3 sequences, about 7.1% of them seen only once. The CDR3 extends over 16 amino acids. Looked up from germline, CDR1 is SGHRS and CDR2 is YFSETQ. The V end was cut by 6 bases, the J end by 1 base, with 19 bases between. This sample also belongs to another study, concerning yellow fever vaccine responses in identical twins.

The TCR sequence derives from a woman between 18 and 29 years old in good health. The rearrangement uses TRBV5-1 and TRBJ2-5, with D tentatively TRBD2 (6 bases). Sequencing was performed on PBMCs. In nucleotides, the CDR3 is TGCGCCAGCAACGACGGCGGGACCACCTTCCAAGAGACCCAGTACTTC. Its protein product is CASNDGGTTFQETQYF.